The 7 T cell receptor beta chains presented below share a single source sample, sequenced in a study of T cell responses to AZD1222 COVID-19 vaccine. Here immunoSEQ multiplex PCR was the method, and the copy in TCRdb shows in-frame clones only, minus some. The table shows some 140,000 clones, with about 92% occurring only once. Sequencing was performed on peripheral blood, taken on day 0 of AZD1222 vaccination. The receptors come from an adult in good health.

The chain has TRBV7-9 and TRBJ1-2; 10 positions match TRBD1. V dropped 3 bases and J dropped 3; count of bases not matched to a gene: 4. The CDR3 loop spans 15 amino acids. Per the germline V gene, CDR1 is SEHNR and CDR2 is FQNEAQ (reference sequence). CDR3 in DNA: TGTGCCAGCAGCTTTGGGACAGGGGTTGACTATGGCTACACCTTC. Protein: CASSFGTGVDYGYTF.

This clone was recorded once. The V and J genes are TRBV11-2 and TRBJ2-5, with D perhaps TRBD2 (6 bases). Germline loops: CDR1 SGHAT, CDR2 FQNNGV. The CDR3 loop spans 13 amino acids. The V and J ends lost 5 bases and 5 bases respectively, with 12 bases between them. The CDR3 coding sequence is TGTGCCAGCAGCCGCCTAGCGTCTGAGACCCAGTACTTC. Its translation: CASSRLASETQYF.

CDR3 DNA: TGTGCCAGCACCCTTTATAATCCAGCCTCAAATCAGCCCCAGCATTTT. Translating gives CASTLYNPASNQPQHF. This chain uses TRBV28 with TRBJ1-5, with unresolved D. The germline gives CDR1 MDHEN, CDR2 SYDVKM. Trimming left V 7 bases short and J 4 bases short, with 20 bases between. The CDR3 has 16 amino acids.

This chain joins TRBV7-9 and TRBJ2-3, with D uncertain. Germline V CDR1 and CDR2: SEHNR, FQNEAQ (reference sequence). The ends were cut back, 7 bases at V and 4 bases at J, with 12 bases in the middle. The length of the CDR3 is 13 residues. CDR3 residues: CASTPPAADTQYF. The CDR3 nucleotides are TGTGCCAGCACTCCCCCGGCGGCAGATACGCAGTATTTT. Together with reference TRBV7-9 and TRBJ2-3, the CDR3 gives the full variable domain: DTGVSQNPRHKITKRGQNVTFRCDPISEHNRLYWYRQTLGQGPEFLTYFQNEAQLEKSRLLSDRFSAERPKGSFSTLEIQRTEQGDSAMYLCASTPPAADTQYFGPGTRLTVL.

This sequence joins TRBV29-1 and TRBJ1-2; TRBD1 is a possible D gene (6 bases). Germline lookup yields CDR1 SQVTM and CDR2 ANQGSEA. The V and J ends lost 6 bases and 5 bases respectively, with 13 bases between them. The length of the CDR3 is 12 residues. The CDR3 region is CSVVVGTYGYTF. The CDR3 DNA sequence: TGCAGCGTCGTGGTAGGGACATATGGCTACACCTTC.

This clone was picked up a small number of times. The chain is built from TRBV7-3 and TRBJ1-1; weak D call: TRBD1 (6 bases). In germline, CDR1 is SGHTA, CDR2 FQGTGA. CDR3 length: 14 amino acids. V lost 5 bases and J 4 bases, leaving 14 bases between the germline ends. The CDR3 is CASSVTGQITEAFF. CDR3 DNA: TGTGCCAGCAGCGTCACAGGGCAGATCACTGAAGCTTTCTTT.

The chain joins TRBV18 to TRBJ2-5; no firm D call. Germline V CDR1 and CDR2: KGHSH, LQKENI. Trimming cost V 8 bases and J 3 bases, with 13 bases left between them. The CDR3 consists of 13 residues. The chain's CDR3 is CASVYLREETQYF. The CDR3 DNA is TGTGCCAGCGTCTACCTCCGAGAAGAGACCCAGTACTTC.